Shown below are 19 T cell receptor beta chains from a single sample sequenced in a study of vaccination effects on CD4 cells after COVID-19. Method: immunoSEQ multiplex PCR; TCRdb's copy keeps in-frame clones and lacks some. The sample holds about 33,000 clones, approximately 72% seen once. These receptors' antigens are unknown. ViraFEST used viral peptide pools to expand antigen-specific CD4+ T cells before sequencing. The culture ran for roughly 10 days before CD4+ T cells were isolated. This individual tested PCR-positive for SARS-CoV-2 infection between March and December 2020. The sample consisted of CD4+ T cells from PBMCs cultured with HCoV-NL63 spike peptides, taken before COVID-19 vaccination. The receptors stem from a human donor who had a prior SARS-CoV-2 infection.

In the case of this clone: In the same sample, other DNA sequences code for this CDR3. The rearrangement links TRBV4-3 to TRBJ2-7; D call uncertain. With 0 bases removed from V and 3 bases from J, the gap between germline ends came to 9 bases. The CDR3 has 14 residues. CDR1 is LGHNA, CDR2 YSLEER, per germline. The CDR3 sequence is CASSQDLGDYEQYF. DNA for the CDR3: TGCGCCAGCAGCCAAGATCTGGGCGACTACGAGCAGTACTTC.

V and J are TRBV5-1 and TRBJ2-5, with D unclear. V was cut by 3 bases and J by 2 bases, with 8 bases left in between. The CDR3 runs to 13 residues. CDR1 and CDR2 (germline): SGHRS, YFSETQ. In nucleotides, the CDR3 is TGCGCCAGCAGCTCGAGCTCACAAGAGACCCAGTACTTC. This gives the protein CASSSSSQETQYF.

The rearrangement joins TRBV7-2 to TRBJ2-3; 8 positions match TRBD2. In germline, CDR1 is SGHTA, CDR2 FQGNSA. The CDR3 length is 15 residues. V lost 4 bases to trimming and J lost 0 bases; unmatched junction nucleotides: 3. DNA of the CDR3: TGTGCCAGCAGCTCACTAGCGGATAGCACAGATACGCAGTATTTT. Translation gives CASSSLADSTDTQYF. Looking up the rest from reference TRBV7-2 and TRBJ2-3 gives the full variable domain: GAGVSQSPSNKVTEKGKDVELRCDPISGHTALYWYRQSLGQGLEFLIYFQGNSAPDKSGLPSDRFSAERTGGSVSTLTIQRTQQEDSAVYLCASSSLADSTDTQYFGPGTRLTVL.

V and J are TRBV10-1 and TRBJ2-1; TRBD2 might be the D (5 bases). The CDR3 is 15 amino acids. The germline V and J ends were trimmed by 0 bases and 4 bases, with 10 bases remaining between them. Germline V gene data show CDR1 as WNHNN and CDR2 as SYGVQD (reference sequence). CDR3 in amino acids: CASSESMRTYNEQFF. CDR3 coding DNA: TGCGCCAGCAGTGAGTCGATGAGGACTTACAATGAGCAGTTCTTC.

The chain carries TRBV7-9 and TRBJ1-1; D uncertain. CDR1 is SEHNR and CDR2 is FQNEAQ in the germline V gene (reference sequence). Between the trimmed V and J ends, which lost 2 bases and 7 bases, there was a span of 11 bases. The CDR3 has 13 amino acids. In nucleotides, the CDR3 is TGTGCCAGCAGCTTAAAAGGGCCATATGAAGCTTTCTTT. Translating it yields CASSLKGPYEAFF. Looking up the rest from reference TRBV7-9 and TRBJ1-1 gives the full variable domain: DTGVSQNPRHKITKRGQNVTFRCDPISEHNRLYWYRQTLGQGPEFLTYFQNEAQLEKSRLLSDRFSAERPKGSFSTLEIQRTEQGDSAMYLCASSLKGPYEAFFGQGTRLTVV.

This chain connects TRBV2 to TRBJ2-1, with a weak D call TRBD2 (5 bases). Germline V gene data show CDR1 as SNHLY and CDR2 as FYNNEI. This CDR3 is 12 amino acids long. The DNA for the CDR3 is TGTGCTTCGAACGGGGACTACAATGAGCAGTTCTTC. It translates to CASNGDYNEQFF. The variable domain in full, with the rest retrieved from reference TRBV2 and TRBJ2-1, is EPEVTQTPSHQVTQMGQEVILRCVPISNHLYFYWYRQILGQKVEFLVSFYNNEISEKSEIFDDQFSVERPDGSNFTLKIRSTKLEDSAMYFCASNGDYNEQFFGPGTRLTVL.

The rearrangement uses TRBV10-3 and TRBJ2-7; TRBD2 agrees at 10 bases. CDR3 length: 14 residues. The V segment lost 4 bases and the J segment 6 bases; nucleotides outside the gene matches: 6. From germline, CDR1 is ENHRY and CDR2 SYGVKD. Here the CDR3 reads CAISAEREGGEQYF. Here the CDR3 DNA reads TGTGCCATCAGTGCCGAGCGGGAGGGGGGCGAGCAGTACTTC.

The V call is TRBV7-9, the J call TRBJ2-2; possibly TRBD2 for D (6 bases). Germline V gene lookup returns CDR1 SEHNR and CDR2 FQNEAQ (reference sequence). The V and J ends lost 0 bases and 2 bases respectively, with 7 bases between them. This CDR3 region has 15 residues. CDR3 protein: CASSLAGLNTGELFF. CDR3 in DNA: TGTGCCAGCAGCTTAGCCGGACTAAACACCGGGGAGCTGTTTTTT.

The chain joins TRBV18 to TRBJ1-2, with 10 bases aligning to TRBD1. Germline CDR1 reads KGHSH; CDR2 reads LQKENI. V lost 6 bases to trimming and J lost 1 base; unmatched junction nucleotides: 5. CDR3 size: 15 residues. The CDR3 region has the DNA TGTGCCAGCTCCATTGGGACAGGGGATAACTATGGCTACACCTTC. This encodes CASSIGTGDNYGYTF. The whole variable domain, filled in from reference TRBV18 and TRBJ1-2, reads NAGVMQNPRHLVRRRGQEARLRCSPMKGHSHVYWYRQLPEEGLKFMVYLQKENIIDESGMPKERFSAEFPKEGPSILRIQQVVRGDSAAYFCASSIGTGDNYGYTFGSGTRLTVV.

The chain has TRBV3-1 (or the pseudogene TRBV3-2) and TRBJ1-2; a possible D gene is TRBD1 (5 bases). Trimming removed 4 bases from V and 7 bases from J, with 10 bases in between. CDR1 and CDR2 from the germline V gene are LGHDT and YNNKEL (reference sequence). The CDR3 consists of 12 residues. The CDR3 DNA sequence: TGTGCCAGCAGCCCCTCTGGGGCTGGCTACACCTTC. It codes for CASSPSGAGYTF.

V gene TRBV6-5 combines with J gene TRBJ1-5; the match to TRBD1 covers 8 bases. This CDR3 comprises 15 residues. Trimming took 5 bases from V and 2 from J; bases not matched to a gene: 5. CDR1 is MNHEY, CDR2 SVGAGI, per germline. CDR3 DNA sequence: TGTGCCAGCAGTCGGACAGGGTGGGGCAATCAGCCCCAGCATTTT. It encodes CASSRTGWGNQPQHF.

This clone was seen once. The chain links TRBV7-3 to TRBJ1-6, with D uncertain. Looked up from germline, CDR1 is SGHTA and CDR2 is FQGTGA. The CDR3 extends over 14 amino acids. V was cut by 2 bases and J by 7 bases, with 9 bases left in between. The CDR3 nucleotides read TGTGCCAGCAGCTTAGGGGATTTGAATTCACCCCTCCACTTT. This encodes CASSLGDLNSPLHF.

This CDR3 is CASSPGGVPDNEQFF. The CDR3 DNA reads as TGTGCCAGCTCACCGGGTGGGGTGCCCGACAATGAGCAGTTCTTC. This chain links TRBV18 with TRBJ2-1; D gene unclear. The V gene's germline CDR1 is KGHSH and CDR2 LQKENI. V was clipped by 3 bases and J by 5 bases, with 14 bases between them. The CDR3 loop spans 15 amino acids.

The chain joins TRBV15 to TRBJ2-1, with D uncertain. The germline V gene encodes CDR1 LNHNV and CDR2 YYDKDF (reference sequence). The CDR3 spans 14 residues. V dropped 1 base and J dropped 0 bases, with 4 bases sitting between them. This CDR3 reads CATSRAGSYNEQFF. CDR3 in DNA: TGTGCCACCAGCAGAGCGGGCTCCTACAATGAGCAGTTCTTC.

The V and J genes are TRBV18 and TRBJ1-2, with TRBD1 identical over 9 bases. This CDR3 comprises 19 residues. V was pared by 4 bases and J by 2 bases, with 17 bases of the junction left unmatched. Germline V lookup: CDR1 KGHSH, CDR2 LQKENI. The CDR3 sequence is CASSRQRTGATLSNYGYTF. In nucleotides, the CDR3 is TGTGCCAGCTCACGACAGAGGACAGGGGCTACCCTCTCGAACTATGGCTACACCTTC.

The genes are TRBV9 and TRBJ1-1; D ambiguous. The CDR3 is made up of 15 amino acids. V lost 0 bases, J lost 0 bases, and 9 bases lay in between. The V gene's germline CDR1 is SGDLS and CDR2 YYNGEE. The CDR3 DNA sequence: TGTGCCAGCAGCGTAGTACCGGATATGAACACTGAAGCTTTCTTT. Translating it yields CASSVVPDMNTEAFF.

CDR3 residues: CASSKEELWGNEQYF. CDR3 coding DNA: TGTGCCAGCAGCAAAGAGGAATTATGGGGGAACGAGCAGTACTTC. The V gene is TRBV21-1, the J gene TRBJ2-7. TRBV21-1 counts as a pseudogene. The CDR3 has 15 amino acids.

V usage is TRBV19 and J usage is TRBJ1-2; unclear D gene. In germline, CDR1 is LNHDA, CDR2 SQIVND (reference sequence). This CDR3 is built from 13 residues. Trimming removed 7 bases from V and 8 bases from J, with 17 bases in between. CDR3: CASNRGGDGGYTF. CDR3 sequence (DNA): TGTGCCAGTAACCGAGGCGGGGATGGAGGCTACACCTTC.

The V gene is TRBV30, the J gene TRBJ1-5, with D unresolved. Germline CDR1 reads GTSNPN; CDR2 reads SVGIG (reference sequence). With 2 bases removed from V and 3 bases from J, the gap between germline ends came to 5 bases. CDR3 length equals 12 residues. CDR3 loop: CAWSYPNQPQHF. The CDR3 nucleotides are TGTGCCTGGAGTTACCCCAATCAGCCCCAGCATTTT.